The source of this TCR beta chain is a study of blood T cell dynamics during melanoma immunotherapy. Study as a whole: First-line therapy was either pembrolizumab or nivolumab with ipilimumab for metastatic melanoma.

This table comes from immunoSEQ multiplex PCR, and its TCRdb copy is limited to in-frame clones, with some not included. Of thousands of clones in the sample, 80% to 85% were seen once. Germline V gene data show CDR1 as KGHSH and CDR2 as LQKENI. Trimming removed 3 bases at V and 8 bases at J, with 22 bases between. The CDR3 length is 16 residues. Time point described: week 3, after first cycle of checkpoint inhibitor. Blood was drawn before treatment and at week 3 after checkpoint blockade. Details on this clone: This sample includes further DNA sequences coding for the same CDR3.

This receptor was taken from a human donor with melanoma. The source material was blood, sampled from a patient treated with checkpoint blockade. This rearrangement joins TRBV18 to TRBJ1-2; maybe TRBD1 (5 bases). CDR3 bases: TGTGCCAGCTCACCTTTGGACGTCCGGGCTCACAGGGGCTACACCTTC. It codes for CASSPLDVRAHRGYTF. Drawing the rest from reference TRBV18 and TRBJ1-2, the complete variable domain is NAGVMQNPRHLVRRRGQEARLRCSPMKGHSHVYWYRQLPEEGLKFMVYLQKENIIDESGMPKERFSAEFPKEGPSILRIQQVVRGDSAAYFCASSPLDVRAHRGYTFGSGTRLTVV.